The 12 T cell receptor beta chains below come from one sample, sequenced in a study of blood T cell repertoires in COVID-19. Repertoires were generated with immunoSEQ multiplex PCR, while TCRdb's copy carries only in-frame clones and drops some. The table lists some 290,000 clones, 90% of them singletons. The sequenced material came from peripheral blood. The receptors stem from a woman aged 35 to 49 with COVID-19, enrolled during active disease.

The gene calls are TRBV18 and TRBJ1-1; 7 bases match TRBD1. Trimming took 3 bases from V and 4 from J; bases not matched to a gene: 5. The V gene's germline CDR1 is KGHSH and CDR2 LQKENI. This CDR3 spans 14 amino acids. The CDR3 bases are TGTGCCAGCTCACCCTCAGGGGGTACCACTGAAGCTTTCTTT. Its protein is CASSPSGGTTEAFF.

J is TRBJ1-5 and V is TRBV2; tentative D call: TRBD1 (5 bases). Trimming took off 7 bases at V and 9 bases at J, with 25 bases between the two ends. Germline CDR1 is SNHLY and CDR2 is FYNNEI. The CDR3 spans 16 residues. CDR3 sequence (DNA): TGTGCCAGCACTTCCCCGTTAGGGGAGGATCAAGGGCCCCAGCATTTT. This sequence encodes CASTSPLGEDQGPQHF.

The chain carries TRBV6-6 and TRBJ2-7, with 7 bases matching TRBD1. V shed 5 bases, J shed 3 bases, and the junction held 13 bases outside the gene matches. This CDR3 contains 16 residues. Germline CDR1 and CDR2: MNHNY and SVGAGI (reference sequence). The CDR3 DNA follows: TGTGCCAGCAGTCGTCCCGGAGGACAGGCAATCTACGAGCAGTACTTC. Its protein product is CASSRPGGQAIYEQYF.

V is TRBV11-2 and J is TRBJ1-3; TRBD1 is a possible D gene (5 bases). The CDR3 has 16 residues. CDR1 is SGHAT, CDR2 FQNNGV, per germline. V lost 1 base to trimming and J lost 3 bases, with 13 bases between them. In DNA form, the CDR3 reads TGTGCCAGCAGCTTAGTTTTGCCAGGGATTGGAAACACCATATATTTT. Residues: CASSLVLPGIGNTIYF.

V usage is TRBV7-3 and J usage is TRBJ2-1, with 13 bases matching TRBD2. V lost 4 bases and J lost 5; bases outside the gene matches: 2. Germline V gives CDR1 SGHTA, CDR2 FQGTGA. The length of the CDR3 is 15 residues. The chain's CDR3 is CASSYGLAGDNEQFF. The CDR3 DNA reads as TGTGCCAGCAGCTACGGACTAGCGGGGGACAATGAGCAGTTCTTC.

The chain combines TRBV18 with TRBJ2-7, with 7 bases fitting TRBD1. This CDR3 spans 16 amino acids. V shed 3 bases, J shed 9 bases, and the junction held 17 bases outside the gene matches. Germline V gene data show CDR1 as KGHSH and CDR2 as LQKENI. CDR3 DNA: TGTGCCAGCTCACCCACACAAACCGGGACAGACGTCGGGCAGTACTTC. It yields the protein CASSPTQTGTDVGQYF.

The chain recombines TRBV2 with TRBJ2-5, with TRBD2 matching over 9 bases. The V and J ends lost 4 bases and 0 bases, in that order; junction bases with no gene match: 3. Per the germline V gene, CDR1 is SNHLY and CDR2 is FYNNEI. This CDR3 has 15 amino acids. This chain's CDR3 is CASSGLAGNQETQYF. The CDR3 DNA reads TGTGCCAGCAGTGGCCTAGCGGGGAACCAAGAGACCCAGTACTTC.

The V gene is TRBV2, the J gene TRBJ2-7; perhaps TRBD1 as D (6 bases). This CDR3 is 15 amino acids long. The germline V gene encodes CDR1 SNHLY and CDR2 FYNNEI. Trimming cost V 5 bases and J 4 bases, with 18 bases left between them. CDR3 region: CASSTITGKGYEQYF. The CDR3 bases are TGTGCCAGCAGTACAATTACAGGGAAAGGGTACGAGCAGTACTTC.

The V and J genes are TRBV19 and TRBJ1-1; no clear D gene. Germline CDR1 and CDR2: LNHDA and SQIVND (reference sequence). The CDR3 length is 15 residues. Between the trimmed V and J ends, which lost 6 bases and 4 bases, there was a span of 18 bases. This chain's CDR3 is CASSLRGTGGTEAFF. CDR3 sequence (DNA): TGTGCCAGTAGCCTTCGGGGTACTGGCGGCACTGAAGCTTTCTTT. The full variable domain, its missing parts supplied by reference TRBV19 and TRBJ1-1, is DGGITQSPKYLFRKEGQNVTLSCEQNLNHDAMYWYRQDPGQGLRLIYYSQIVNDFQKGDIAEGYSVSREKKESFPLTVTSAQKNPTAFYLCASSLRGTGGTEAFFGQGTRLTVV.

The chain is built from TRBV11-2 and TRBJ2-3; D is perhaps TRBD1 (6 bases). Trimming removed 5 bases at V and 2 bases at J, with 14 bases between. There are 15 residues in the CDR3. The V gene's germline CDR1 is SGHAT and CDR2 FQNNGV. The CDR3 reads CASSPVGTTTDTQYF. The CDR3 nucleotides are TGTGCCAGCAGCCCGGTAGGGACAACCACAGATACGCAGTATTTT.

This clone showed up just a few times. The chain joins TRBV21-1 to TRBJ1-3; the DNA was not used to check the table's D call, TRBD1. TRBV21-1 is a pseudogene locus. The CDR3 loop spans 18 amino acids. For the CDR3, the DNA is TGTGCCAGCAGCTCGGCCAGGGACAGAAACCCCTCTGGAAACACCATATATTTT. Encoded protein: CASSSARDRNPSGNTIYF.

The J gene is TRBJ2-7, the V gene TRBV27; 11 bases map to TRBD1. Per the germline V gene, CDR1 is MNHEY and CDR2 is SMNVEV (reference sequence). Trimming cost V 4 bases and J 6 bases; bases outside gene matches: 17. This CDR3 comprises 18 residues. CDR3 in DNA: TGTGCCAGCAGTTGGATCGGGACAGGGGGATTTAAAACAGGCGAGCAGTACTTC. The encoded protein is CASSWIGTGGFKTGEQYF.